This T cell receptor (beta chain) was identified during a study of human CD4 T cells and Enterobacteriaceae. The memory gate held CD4+ cells that were not CD45RA+CCR7+CD95- naive cells, over 98% pure. Healthy donors' blood was sourced from blood donation centers in Switzerland. CD4+ T cells and monocytes were enriched with CD4 and CD14 microbeads. Detection sensitivity for ex vivo total memory CD4+ was one cell in 200,000. Data came from immunoSEQ multiplex PCR; TCRdb stores just in-frame clones and leaves some out. The sample has about 25,000 clones; 80% to 90% are singletons. This CDR3 comprises 15 residues. After removal of 5 bases from V and 6 bases from J, the junction contained 7 bases not matched to a gene. Germline CDR1 reads MDHEN; CDR2 reads SYDVKM.

The rearrangement links TRBV28 to TRBJ1-6, with 7 bases matching TRBD1. The sequence came from a human donor in good health. Sample: memory CD4+ T cells from blood. The CDR3 loop reads CASSPVDRFNSPLHF. CDR3 bases: TGTGCCAGCAGTCCAGTGGACAGGTTTAATTCACCCCTCCACTTT.